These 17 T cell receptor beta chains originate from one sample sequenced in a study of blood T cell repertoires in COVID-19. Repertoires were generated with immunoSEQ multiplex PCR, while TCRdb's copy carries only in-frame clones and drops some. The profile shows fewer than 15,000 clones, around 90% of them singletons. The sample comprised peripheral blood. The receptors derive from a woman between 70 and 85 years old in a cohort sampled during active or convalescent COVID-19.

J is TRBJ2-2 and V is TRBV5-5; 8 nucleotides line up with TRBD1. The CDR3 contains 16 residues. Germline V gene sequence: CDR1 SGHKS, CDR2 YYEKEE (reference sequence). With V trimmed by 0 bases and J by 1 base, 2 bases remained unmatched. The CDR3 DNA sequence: TGTGCCAGCAGCTTGGGAGGACAGGGGAACACCGGGGAGCTGTTTTTT. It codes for CASSLGGQGNTGELFF.

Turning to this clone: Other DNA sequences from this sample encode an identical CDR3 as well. Here the CDR3 DNA reads TGCGCCAGCAGCTTGGGAGGGGGAAATCAGCCCCAGCATTTT. Its protein is CASSLGGGNQPQHF. The chain recombines TRBV5-1 with TRBJ1-5; D might be TRBD1 (6 bases). V shed 0 bases and J shed 4 bases, with 8 bases lying between them. The germline gives CDR1 SGHRS, CDR2 YFSETQ. There are 14 residues in the CDR3.

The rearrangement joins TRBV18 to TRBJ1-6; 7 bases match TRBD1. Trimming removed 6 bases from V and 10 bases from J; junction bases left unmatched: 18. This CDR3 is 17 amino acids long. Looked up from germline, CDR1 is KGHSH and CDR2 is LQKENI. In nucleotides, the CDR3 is TGTGCCAGCTCTCAAATTCCGGTTGGGCAGGGGGAGTCACCCCTCCACTTT. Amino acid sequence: CASSQIPVGQGESPLHF.

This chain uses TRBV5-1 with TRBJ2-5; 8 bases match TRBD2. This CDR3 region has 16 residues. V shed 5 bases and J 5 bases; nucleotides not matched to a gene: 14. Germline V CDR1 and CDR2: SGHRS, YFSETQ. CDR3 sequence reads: CASRAGGGGPRETQYF. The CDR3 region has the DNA TGCGCCAGCAGGGCCGGTGGCGGGGGGCCTCGGGAGACCCAGTACTTC.

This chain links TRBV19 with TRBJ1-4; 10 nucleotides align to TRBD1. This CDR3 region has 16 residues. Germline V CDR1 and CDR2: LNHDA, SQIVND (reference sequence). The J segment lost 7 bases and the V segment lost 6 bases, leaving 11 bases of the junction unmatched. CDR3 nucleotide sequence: TGTGCCAGTAGGCGGACAGGGGGAGGCTTGGGTGAAAAACTGTTTTTT. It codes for CASRRTGGGLGEKLFF.

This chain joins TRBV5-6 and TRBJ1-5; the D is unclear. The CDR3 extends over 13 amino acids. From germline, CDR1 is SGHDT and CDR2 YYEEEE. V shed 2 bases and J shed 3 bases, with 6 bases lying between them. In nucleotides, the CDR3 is TGTGCCAGCAGCTTATCGGTCAATCAGCCCCAGCATTTT. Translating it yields CASSLSVNQPQHF.

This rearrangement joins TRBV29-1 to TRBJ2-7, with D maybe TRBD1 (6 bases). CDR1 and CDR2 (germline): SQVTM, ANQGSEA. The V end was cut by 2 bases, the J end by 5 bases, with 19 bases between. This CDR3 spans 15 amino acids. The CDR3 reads CSVESQGISVDEQYF. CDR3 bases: TGCAGCGTTGAATCACAGGGCATTAGTGTCGACGAGCAGTACTTC.

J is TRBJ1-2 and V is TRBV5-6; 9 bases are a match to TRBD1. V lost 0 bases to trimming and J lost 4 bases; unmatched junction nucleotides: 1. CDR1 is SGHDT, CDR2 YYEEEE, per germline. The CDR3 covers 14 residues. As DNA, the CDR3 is TGTGCCAGCAGCTTGGGGACAGGGGCCTATGGCTACACCTTC. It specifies CASSLGTGAYGYTF.

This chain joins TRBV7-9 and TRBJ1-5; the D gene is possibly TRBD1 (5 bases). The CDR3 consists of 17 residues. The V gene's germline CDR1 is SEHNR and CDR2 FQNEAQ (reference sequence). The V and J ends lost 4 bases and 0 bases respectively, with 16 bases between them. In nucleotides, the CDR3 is TGTGCCAGCAGCTCTGGGTTAGGGGTCAATAGCAATCAGCCCCAGCATTTT. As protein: CASSSGLGVNSNQPQHF.

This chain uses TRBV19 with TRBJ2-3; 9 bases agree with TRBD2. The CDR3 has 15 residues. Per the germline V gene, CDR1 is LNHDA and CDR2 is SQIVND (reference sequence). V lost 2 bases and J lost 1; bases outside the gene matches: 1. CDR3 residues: CASSIRGGGTDTQYF. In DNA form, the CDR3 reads TGTGCCAGTAGTATACGCGGGGGGGGCACAGATACGCAGTATTTT. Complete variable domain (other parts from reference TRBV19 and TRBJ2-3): DGGITQSPKYLFRKEGQNVTLSCEQNLNHDAMYWYRQDPGQGLRLIYYSQIVNDFQKGDIAEGYSVSREKKESFPLTVTSAQKNPTAFYLCASSIRGGGTDTQYFGPGTRLTVL.

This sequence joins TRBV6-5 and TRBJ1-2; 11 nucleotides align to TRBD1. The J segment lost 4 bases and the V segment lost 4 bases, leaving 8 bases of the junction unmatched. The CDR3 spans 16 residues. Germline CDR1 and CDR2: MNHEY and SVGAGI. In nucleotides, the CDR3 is TGTGCCAGCAGTTCCGCCTTAGGACAGGGGGCCTATGGCTACACCTTC. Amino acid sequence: CASSSALGQGAYGYTF.

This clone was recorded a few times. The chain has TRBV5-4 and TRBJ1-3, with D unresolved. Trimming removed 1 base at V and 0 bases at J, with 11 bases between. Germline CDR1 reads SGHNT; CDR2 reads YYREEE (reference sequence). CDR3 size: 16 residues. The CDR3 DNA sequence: TGTGCCAGCAGCTTGTTCGGCGGAACCTCTGGAAACACCATATATTTT. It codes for CASSLFGGTSGNTIYF.

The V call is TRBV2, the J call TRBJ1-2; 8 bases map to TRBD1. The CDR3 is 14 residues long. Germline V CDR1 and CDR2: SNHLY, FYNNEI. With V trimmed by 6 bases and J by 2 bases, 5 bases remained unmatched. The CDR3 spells CASRGQVRNYGYTF. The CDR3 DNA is TGTGCCAGCAGGGGACAGGTTAGAAACTATGGCTACACCTTC.

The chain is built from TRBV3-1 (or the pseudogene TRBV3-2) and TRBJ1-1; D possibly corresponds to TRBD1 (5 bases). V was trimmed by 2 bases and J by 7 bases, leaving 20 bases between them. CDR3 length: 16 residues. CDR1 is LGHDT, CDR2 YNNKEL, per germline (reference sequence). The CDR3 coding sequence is TGTGCCAGCAGCCAAACGTCAGGACACCGGTCCTTTGAAGCTTTCTTT. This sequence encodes CASSQTSGHRSFEAFF.

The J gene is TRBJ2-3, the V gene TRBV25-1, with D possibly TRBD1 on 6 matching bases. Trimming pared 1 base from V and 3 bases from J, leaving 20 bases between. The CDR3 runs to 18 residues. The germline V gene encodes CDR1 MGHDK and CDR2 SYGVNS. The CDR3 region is CASSEFRGGGFVTDTQYF. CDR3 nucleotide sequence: TGTGCCAGCAGTGAATTTCGGGGTGGGGGCTTTGTTACAGATACGCAGTATTTT.

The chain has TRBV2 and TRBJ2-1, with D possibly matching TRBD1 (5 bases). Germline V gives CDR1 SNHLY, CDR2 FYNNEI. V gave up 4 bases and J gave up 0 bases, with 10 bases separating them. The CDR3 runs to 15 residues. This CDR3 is CASSAHRSSYNEQFF. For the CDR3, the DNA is TGTGCCAGCAGTGCCCACAGGAGCTCCTACAATGAGCAGTTCTTC.

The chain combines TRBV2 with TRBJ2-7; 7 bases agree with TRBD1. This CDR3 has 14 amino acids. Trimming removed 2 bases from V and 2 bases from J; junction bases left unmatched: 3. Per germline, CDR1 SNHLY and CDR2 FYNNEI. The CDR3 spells CASSEQGVPYEQYF. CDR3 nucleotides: TGTGCCAGCAGTGAACAGGGGGTCCCCTACGAGCAGTACTTC.